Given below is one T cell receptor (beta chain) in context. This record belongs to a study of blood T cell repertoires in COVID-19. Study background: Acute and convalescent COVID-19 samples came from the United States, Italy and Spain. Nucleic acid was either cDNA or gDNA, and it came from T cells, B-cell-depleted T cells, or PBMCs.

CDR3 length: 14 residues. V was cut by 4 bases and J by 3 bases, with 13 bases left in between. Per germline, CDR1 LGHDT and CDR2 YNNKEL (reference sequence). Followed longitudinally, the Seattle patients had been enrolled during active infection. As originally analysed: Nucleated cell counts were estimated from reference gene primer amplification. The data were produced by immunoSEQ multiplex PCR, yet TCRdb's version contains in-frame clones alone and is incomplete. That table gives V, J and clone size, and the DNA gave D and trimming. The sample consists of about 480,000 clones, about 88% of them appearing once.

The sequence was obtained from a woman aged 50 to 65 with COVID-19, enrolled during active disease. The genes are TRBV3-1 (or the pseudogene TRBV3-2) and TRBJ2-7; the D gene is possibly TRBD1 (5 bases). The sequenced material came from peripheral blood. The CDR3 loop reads CASSRSLRDYEQYF. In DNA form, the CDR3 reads TGTGCCAGCAGCCGTTCCCTCAGGGACTACGAGCAGTACTTC.